The clone carrying this T cell receptor beta chain showed up just a few times. Antigen specificity is unknown. The data originate from a study of early T cells in non-severe SARS-CoV-2 infection. The wider study: Sequencing targeted bulk RNA from unsorted whole blood, leaving chains unpaired. The study's findings and limits: CD4 and private specificities were missed by VDJdb matching, which favored anti-spike CD8 responses.

This CDR3 has 14 residues. CDR1 and CDR2 (germline): MDHEN, SYDVKM. The ends were cut back, 4 bases at V and 6 bases at J, with 16 bases in the middle. cDNA molecules, individually, were tagged with unique molecular identifiers. TCRdb ran MiXCR on the 5' RACE reads and lists one entry per CDR3 protein. Of some 91,000 distinct CDR3 sequences listed, under 15% are singletons. Sequencing was carried out using whole blood. This sequence joins TRBV28 and TRBJ2-7; the D gene is possibly TRBD1 (6 bases). This receptor was identified in an adult who was a healthcare worker with PCR-confirmed SARS-CoV-2 infection or an uninfected control (not recorded which). CDR3 coding DNA: TGTGCCAGCAGTTCCCACAGGGATTTCGCCGAGCAGTACTTC. It encodes CASSSHRDFAEQYF.